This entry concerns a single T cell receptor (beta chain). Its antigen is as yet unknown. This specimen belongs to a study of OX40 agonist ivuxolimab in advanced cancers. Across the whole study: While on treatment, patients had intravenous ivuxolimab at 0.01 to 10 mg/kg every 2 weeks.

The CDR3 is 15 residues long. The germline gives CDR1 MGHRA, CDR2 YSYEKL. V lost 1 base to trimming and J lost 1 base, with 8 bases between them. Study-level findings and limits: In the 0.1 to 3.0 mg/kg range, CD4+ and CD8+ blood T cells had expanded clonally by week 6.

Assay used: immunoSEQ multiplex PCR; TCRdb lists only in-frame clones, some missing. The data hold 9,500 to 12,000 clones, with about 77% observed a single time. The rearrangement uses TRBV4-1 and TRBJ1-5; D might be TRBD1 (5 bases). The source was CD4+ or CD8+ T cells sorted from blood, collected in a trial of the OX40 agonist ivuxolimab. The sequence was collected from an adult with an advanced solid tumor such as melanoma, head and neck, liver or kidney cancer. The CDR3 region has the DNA TGCGCCAGCAGCCAAGGTGCAGGGAGCAATCAGCCCCAGCATTTT. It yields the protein CASSQGAGSNQPQHF.